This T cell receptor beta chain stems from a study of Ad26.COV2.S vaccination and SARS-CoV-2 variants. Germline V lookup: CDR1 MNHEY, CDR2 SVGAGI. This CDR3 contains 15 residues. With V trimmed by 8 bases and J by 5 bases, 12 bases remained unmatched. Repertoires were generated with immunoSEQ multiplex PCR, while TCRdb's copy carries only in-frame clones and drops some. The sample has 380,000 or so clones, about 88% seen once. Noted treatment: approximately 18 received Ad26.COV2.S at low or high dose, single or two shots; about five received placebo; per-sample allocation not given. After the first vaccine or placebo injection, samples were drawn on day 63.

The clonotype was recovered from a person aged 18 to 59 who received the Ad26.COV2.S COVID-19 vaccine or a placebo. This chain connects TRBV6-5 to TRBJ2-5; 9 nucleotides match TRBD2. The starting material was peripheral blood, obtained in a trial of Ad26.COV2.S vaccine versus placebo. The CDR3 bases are TGTGCCAGCGTTAATAGCGGGAGACCAGACGAGACCCAGTACTTC. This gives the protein CASVNSGRPDETQYF.